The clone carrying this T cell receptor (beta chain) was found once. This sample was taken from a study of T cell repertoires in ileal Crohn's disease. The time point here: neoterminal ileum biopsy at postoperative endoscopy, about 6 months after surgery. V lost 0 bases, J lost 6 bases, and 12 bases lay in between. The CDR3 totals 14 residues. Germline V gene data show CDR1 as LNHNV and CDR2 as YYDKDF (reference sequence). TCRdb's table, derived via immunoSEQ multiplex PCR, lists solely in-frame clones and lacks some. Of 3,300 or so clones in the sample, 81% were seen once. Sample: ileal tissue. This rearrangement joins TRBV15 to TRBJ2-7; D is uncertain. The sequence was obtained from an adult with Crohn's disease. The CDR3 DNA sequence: TGTGCCACCAGCAGAGATTACGGTGCGAGCGAGCAGTACTTC. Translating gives CATSRDYGASEQYF.